The sequence of this T cell receptor (beta chain) was determined in a study of T cell responses to AZD1222 COVID-19 vaccine. Generated by immunoSEQ multiplex PCR, the TCRdb table keeps only in-frame clones and is missing some. The table lists roughly 100,000 clones, 84% of them singletons, with 15% to 20% in the top ten. A note on this clone: Its antigen is undetermined.

Study results and caveats: Donors in the cohort were predominantly white British and more often female, and clonal diversity was possibly underestimated. Close to half of spike-specific TCRs reportedly recognize unmutated variant regions. Sampling captured repertoires only after the peak T cell response.

Trimming left V 6 bases short and J 7 bases short, with 15 bases between. CDR1 MNHEY and CDR2 SMNVEV come from the germline V gene (reference sequence). This CDR3 comprises 13 residues. Sequencing used peripheral blood, obtained on day 0 of AZD1222 vaccination. J is TRBJ2-5 and V is TRBV27; D ambiguous. This receptor was identified in an adult in good health. The DNA of the CDR3 is TGTGCCAGCAGCCCCTCGGACGGTAGGACCCAGTACTTC. It specifies CASSPSDGRTQYF.